A selection of T cell receptor beta chains follows, all from one sample in a study of regulatory T cells in long-lasting Graves disease. MiXCR, applied by TCRdb to the multiplex PCR reads, yields one record per CDR3 protein. The sample holds around 400,000 distinct CDR3 sequences; over 12% are singletons and the top ten take approximately 7.8%. This same sample was also part of a study on T cells in Graves' hyperthyroidism and ophthalmopathy.

Sequences were derived from peripheral blood mononuclear cells (PBMCs), sampled at new diagnosis, from a patient treated with antithyroid drugs. All receptors derive from a woman aged 40 to 50 with Graves disease. Both conserved end residues are trimmed from each CDR3.

V gene,J gene,CDR3 protein
TRBV3-1,TRBJ2-3,ASSSTGLAGKELSTDTQY
TRBV3-1,TRBJ1-5,ASSQAGNQPQH
TRBV30,TRBJ2-5,AWSVKAQETQY
TRBV12-3/TRBV12-4,TRBJ2-1,ASSSQGEQF
TRBV2,TRBJ2-1,ASCDYYNEQF
TRBV11-3,TRBJ2-7,ASSRGFLGEQY
TRBV20-1,TRBJ1-6,SARMGIGNSPLH
TRBV27,TRBJ2-1,ASSNSGSYNEQF
TRBV12-3/TRBV12-4,TRBJ2-1,ASSLGPSYNEQF
TRBV12-3/TRBV12-4,TRBJ2-3,ASSSIDTQY
TRBV9,TRBJ2-3,ASSRTSGRDTQY
TRBV7-2,TRBJ2-1,ASSLPRGGLRNEQF
TRBV19,TRBJ2-3,ASSIGLGSADTQY
TRBV7-3,TRBJ2-7,ASSLTGGLSYEQY
TRBV19,TRBJ2-1,TSSIERTYYNEQF
TRBV9,TRBJ2-1,ASSVEGQARDEQF
TRBV7-8,TRBJ1-5,ASSLHRFRGTSNQPQH
TRBV5-6,TRBJ2-7,ASSLGDPSYEQY